This is a list of T cell receptor beta chains from one sample in a study of identical twins. TCRdb redid the calling of the 5' RACE reads with MiXCR, one entry per CDR3 protein. This table has under 350,000 distinct CDR3 sequences, around 9.7% appearing once. This sample also appeared in a second study, on yellow fever vaccine responses in identical twins.

The sample comprised CD8+ T cells sorted from blood. Receptors were obtained from a woman aged 18 to 35 in good health. Both conserved end residues are part of each CDR3. The order of the fields is clone size, V gene, D gene, J gene, CDR3 protein, CDR3 DNA. The D gene is left open where the match is weak. Where a row states a size, it is once, few, many or the class of an expanded clone; other rows omit it.

abundance: many
v_gene: TRBV12-5
d_gene: -
j_gene: TRBJ2-3
CDR3aa: CASALGGAGVTDTQYF
CDR3nt: TGTGCTAGTGCCCTTGGAGGGGCAGGGGTCACAGATACGCAGTATTTT

abundance: many
v_gene: TRBV6-1
d_gene: TRBD2
j_gene: TRBJ2-1
CDR3aa: CASSVALGTSGGATIDNEQFF
CDR3nt: TGTGCCAGCAGTGTTGCCCTTGGGACTAGCGGGGGGGCAACTATAGACAATGAGCAGTTCTTC

abundance: -
v_gene: TRBV24-1
d_gene: -
j_gene: TRBJ2-6
CDR3aa: CATIRHQSPSGANVLTF
CDR3nt: TGTGCCACCATACGACACCAGAGTCCCTCTGGGGCCAACGTCCTGACTTTC

abundance: -
v_gene: TRBV28
d_gene: -
j_gene: TRBJ2-7
CDR3aa: CASSFVDSSYEQYF
CDR3nt: TGTGCCAGCAGTTTCGTGGACAGCTCCTACGAGCAGTACTTC

abundance: many
v_gene: TRBV5-6
d_gene: TRBD2
j_gene: TRBJ2-1
CDR3aa: CASSLAGEFDNEQFF
CDR3nt: TGTGCCAGCAGTCTTGCGGGGGAGTTTGACAATGAGCAGTTCTTC

abundance: many
v_gene: TRBV5-6
d_gene: -
j_gene: TRBJ2-7
CDR3aa: CASSLEFSYEQYF
CDR3nt: TGTGCCAGCAGCTTGGAGTTCTCCTACGAGCAGTACTTC

abundance: few
v_gene: TRBV10-3
d_gene: TRBD1
j_gene: TRBJ1-4
CDR3aa: CAISEDSGQGASGSEKLFF
CDR3nt: TGTGCCATCAGCGAAGACTCAGGACAGGGGGCATCGGGTAGTGAAAAACTGTTTTTT

abundance: -
v_gene: TRBV20-1
d_gene: -
j_gene: TRBJ2-3
CDR3aa: CSARQGVSTDTQYF
CDR3nt: TGCAGTGCTAGACAAGGGGTTTCCACAGATACGCAGTATTTT

abundance: many
v_gene: TRBV29-1
d_gene: TRBD1
j_gene: TRBJ2-1
CDR3aa: CSVEAGQGVGNEQFF
CDR3nt: TGCAGCGTTGAGGCGGGACAGGGGGTGGGGAATGAGCAGTTCTTC

abundance: -
v_gene: TRBV12-3/TRBV12-4
d_gene: TRBD2
j_gene: TRBJ2-1
CDR3aa: CASLLGASGGFNEQFF
CDR3nt: TGTGCCAGCCTTCTGGGGGCTAGCGGGGGGTTCAATGAGCAGTTCTTC

abundance: many
v_gene: TRBV12-3/TRBV12-4
d_gene: -
j_gene: TRBJ2-1
CDR3aa: CASRIDNYNEQFF
CDR3nt: TGTGCCAGCAGGATCGACAATTACAATGAGCAGTTCTTC

abundance: -
v_gene: TRBV5-1
d_gene: TRBD1
j_gene: TRBJ1-1
CDR3aa: CASSLVQGARTEAFF
CDR3nt: TGCGCCAGCAGCTTGGTGCAGGGGGCGCGGACTGAAGCTTTCTTT

abundance: few
v_gene: TRBV20-1
d_gene: TRBD1
j_gene: TRBJ2-1
CDR3aa: CSALGTGFGDEQFF
CDR3nt: TGCAGTGCTCTTGGGACAGGGTTCGGGGATGAGCAGTTCTTC

abundance: many
v_gene: TRBV29-1
d_gene: -
j_gene: TRBJ2-7
CDR3aa: CSVVREGSSYEQYF
CDR3nt: TGCAGCGTTGTGCGGGAAGGAAGCTCCTACGAGCAGTACTTC

abundance: many
v_gene: TRBV20-1
d_gene: TRBD2
j_gene: TRBJ2-7
CDR3aa: CSARPKTSGGMYEQYF
CDR3nt: TGCAGTGCTAGACCAAAGACTAGCGGGGGTATGTACGAGCAGTACTTC

abundance: many
v_gene: TRBV20-1
d_gene: -
j_gene: TRBJ2-1
CDR3aa: CSAGRRDIPNEQFF
CDR3nt: TGCAGTGCTGGGAGGCGGGATATACCCAATGAGCAGTTCTTC

abundance: few
v_gene: TRBV20-1
d_gene: -
j_gene: TRBJ2-7
CDR3aa: CSARAQGLGGYEQYF
CDR3nt: TGCAGTGCTAGAGCACAGGGTTTAGGGGGGTACGAGCAGTACTTC

abundance: many
v_gene: TRBV7-8
d_gene: -
j_gene: TRBJ2-7
CDR3aa: CASSLVLRWEQYF
CDR3nt: TGTGCCAGCAGCTTAGTTTTACGGTGGGAGCAGTACTTC